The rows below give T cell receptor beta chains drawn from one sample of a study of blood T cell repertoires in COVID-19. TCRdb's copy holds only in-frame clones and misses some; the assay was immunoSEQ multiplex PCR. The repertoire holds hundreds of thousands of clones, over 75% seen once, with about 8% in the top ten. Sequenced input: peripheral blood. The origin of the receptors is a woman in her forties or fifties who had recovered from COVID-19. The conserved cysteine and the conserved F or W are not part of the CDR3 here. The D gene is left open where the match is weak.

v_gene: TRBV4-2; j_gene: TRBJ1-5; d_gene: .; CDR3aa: ASSQGRARGGSQPQH
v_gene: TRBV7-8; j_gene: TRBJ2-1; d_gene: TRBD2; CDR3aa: ASSLGRGRDHNEQF
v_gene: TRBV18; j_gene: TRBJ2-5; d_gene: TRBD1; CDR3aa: ASSPLGTGGSKTQY
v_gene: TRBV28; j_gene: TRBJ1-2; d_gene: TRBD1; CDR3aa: ASSPIRGRWDGYT
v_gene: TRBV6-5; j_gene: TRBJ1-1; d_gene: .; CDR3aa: ASSYERGYTEAF
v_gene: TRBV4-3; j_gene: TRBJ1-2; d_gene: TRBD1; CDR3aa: ASSQGRGDYGYT
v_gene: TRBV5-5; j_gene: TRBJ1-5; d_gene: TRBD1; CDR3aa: ASSLGQGHQPQH
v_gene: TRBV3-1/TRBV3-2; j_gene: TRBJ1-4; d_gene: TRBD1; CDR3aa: ASSHRRQGRITNEKLF
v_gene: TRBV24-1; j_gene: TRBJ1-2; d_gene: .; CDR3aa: ATSDKQGIGGYT
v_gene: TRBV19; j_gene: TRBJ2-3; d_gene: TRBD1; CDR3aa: ASRTTGGFTDTQY
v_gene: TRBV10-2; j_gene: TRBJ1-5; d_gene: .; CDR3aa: ATQPPGGSNQPQH
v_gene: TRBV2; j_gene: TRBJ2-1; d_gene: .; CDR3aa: ASSREDLIGEQF
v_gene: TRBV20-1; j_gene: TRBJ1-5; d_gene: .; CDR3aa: SASSGQYNQPQH
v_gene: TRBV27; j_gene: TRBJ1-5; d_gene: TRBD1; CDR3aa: ASSLSGTVSNQPQH
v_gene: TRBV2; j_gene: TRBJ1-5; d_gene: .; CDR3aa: ASREPDQPQH
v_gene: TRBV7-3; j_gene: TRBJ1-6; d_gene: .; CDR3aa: ASSLSADRNSPLH
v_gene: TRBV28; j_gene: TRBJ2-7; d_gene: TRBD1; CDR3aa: ASSFWTGKLEQY
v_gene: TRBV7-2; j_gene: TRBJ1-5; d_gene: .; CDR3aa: ASSLGPTGFQPQH
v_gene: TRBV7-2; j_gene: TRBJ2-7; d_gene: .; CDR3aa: ASSYVGTDYDEQY
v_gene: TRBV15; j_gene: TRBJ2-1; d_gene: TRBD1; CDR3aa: ATSRGQGSSYNEQF
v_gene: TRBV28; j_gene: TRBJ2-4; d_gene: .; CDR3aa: ASSLWTQGGENIQY
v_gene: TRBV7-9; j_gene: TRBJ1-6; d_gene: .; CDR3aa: ASSSGFPLH
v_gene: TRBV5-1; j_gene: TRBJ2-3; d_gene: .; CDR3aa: ASSLEADTQY
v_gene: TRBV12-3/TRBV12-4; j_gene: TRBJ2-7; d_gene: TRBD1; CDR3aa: ASSFRDRAEQY
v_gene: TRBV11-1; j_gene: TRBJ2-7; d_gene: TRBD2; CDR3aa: ASSPLSGRAGYEQY
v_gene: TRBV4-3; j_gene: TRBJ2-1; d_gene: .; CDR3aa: ASSQDLGSVNEQF
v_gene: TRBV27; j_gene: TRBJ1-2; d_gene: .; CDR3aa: ASSFSETVNGYT
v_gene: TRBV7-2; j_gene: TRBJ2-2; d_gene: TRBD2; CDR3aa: ASSMTSGANTGELF
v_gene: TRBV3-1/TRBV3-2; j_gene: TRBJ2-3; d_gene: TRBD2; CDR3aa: ASSQDRRTSGRARDTQY
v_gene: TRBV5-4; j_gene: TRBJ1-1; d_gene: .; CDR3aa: ASSLAGGFRPAF
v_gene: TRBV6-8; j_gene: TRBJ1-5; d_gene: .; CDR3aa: ASSRAEREDQPQH
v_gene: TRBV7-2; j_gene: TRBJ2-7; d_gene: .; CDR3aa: ASSPINSGYEQY
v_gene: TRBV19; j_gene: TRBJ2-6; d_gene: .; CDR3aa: ASGGLSGANVLT
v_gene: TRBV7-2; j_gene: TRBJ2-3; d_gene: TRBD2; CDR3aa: ASSTRTSGGLDTDTQY
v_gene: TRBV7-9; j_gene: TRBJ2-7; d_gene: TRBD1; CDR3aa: ASSLKGQLLYEQY
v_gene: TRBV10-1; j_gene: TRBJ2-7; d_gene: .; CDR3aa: ASSGSGRGYEQY
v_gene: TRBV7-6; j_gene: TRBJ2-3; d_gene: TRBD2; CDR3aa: ASSLGFERGIGTDTQY
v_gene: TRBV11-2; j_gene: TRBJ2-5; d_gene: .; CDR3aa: ASSSLTSYGTQY
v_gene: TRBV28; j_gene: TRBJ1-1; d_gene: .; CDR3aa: ASNPSGGTEAF
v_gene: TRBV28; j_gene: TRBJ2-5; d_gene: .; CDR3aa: ASRAETQY
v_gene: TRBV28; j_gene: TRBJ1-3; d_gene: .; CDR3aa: ASSPVDSYSGNTIY
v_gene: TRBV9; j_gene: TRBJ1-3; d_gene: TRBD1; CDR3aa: ASSVTPGTAGDTIY
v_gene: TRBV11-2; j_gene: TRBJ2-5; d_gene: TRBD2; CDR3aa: ASSTGLAGGETQY
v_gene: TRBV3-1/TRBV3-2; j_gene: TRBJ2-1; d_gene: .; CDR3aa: ASSQATGPYNEQF
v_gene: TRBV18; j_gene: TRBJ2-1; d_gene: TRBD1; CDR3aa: ASSPPNRGLLNEQF
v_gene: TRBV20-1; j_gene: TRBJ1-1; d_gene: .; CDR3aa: SPASNTEAF
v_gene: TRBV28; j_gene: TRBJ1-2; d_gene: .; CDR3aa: ASSLTTDYGYT
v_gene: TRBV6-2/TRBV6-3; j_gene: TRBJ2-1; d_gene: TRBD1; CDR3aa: ASSYWAGGADRNEQF
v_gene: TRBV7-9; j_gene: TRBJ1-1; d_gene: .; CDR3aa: ASSFGFIGRGGNTEAF
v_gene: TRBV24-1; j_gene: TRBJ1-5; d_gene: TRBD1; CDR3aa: ATSETTGGGQPQH
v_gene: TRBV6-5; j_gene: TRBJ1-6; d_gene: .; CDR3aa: ASSYGGTDSPLH
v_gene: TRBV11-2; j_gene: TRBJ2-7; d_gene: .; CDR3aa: ASSFGQAAGEQY
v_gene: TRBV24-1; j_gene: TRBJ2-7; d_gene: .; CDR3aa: ATSDQDGRGSYEQY
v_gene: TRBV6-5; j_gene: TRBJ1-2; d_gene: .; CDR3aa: ASSYLGGYGYT